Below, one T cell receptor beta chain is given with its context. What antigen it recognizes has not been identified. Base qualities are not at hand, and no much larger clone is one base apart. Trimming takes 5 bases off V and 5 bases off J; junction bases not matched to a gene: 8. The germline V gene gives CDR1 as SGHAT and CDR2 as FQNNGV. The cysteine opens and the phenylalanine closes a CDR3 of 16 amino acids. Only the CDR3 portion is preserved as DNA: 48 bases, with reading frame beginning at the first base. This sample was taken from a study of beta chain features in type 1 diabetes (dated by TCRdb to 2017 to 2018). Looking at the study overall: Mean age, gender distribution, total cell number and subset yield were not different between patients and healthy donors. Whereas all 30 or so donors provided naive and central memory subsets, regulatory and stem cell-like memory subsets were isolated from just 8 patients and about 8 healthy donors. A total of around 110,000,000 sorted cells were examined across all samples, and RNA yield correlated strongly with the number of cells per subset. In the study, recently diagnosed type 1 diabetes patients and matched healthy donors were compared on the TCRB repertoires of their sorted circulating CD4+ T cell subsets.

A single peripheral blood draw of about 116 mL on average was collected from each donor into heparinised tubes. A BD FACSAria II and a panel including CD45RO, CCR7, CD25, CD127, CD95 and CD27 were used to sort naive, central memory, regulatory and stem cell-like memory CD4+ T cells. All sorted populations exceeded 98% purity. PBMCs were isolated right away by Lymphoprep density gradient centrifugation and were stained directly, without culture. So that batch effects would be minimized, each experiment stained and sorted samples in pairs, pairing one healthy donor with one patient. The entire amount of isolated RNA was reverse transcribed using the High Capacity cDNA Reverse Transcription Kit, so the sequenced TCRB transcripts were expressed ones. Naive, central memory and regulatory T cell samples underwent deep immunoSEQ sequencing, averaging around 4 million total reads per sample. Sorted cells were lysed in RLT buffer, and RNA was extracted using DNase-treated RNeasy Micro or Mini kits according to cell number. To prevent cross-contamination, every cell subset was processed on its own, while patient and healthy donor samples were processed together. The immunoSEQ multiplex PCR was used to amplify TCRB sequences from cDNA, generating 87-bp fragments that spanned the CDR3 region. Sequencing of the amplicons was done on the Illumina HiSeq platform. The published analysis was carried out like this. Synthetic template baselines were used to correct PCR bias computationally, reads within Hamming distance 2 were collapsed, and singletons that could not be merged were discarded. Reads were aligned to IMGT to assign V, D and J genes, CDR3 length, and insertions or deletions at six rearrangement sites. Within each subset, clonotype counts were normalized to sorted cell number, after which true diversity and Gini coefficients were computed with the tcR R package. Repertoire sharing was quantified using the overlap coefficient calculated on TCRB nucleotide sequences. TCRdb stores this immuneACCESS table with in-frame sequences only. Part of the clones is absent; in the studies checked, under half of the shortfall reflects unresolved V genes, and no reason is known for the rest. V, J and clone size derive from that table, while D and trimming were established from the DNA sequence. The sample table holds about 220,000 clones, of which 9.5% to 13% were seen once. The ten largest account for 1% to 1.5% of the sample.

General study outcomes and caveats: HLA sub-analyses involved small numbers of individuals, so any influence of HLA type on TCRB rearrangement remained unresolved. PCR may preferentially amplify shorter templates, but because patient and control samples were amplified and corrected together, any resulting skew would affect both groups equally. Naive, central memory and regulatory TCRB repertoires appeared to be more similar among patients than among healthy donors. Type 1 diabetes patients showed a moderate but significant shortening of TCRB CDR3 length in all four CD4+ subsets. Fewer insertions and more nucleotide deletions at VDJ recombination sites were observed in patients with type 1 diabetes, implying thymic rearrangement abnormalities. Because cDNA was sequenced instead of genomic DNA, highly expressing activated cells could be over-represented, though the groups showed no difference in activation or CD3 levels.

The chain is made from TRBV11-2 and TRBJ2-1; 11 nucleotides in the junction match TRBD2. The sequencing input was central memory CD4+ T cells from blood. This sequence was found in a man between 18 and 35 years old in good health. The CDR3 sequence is CASSARLAGTNNEQFF. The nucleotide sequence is TGTGCCAGCAGCGCCAGACTAGCGGGAACCAACAATGAGCAGTTCTTC.